These T cell receptor beta chains were read from a single sample in a study of CD8 T cells in ankylosing spondylitis. TCRdb passed the 5' RACE reads through MiXCR, listing each CDR3 protein once. The sample has 200,000 to 250,000 distinct CDR3 sequences; over 9.5% are singletons. The material sequenced was blood, either unsorted or a sorted T cell fraction (not recorded which). The receptors were sampled from a male donor with ankylosing spondylitis or in good health (not recorded which). Each CDR3 is given with its conserved first and last residue. Each record gives: J gene, clone size, D gene, V gene, CDR3 DNA, CDR3 protein. A D gene is named only where the DNA matches it firmly. Size values are once, few and many counts, or a class for expanded clones, and some rows have none.

j_gene: TRBJ2-2; abundance: many; d_gene: -; v_gene: TRBV10-3; CDR3nt: TGTGCCATCAGTGACCCCGGGGAGCTGTTTTTT; CDR3aa: CAISDPGELFF
j_gene: TRBJ1-2; abundance: many; d_gene: -; v_gene: TRBV5-1; CDR3nt: TGCGCCAGCAGCTTTGCGGAAGACAACTATGGCTACACCTTC; CDR3aa: CASSFAEDNYGYTF
j_gene: TRBJ1-5; abundance: once; d_gene: TRBD1; v_gene: TRBV20-1; CDR3nt: TGCTGTGCTAGGGGGACAGGGAGGAATAGCAATCAGCCCCAGCATTTT; CDR3aa: CCARGTGRNSNQPQHF
j_gene: TRBJ1-4; abundance: -; d_gene: TRBD1; v_gene: TRBV7-9; CDR3nt: TGTGCCAGCAGCCCGAAGACAGGGGGTAATGAAAAACTGTTTTTT; CDR3aa: CASSPKTGGNEKLFF
j_gene: TRBJ2-3; abundance: -; d_gene: TRBD2; v_gene: TRBV20-1; CDR3nt: TGCAGTGCGGGGCGTAGCGGGGGGGGCACAGATACGCAGTATTTT; CDR3aa: CSAGRSGGGTDTQYF
j_gene: TRBJ1-4; abundance: many; d_gene: -; v_gene: TRBV3-1; CDR3nt: TGTGCCAGCAGCCTGAGGACAGTGGGTAATGAAAAACTGTTTTTT; CDR3aa: CASSLRTVGNEKLFF
j_gene: TRBJ1-1; abundance: -; d_gene: -; v_gene: TRBV7-9; CDR3nt: TGTGCCAGCAGCACCACCCAACAGGGATTGTCTGAAGCTTTCTTT; CDR3aa: CASSTTQQGLSEAFF
j_gene: TRBJ2-7; abundance: -; d_gene: -; v_gene: TRBV28; CDR3nt: TGTGCCAGCGCCCCGCGGTGGCAGCATCTCTCCTACGAGCAGTACTTC; CDR3aa: CASAPRWQHLSYEQYF
j_gene: TRBJ1-2; abundance: -; d_gene: -; v_gene: TRBV12-3/TRBV12-4; CDR3nt: TGTGCCAGCACCGAGAAGGGCTATGGCTACACCTTC; CDR3aa: CASTEKGYGYTF
j_gene: TRBJ1-1; abundance: many; d_gene: -; v_gene: TRBV6-2/TRBV6-3; CDR3nt: TGTGCCAGCAGTAACACGGGACTCACTGAAGCTTTCTTT; CDR3aa: CASSNTGLTEAFF
j_gene: TRBJ1-1; abundance: many; d_gene: -; v_gene: TRBV5-1; CDR3nt: TGCGCCAGCAGCCCCCTTCAGGGGCCACCGAACACTGAAGCTTTCTTT; CDR3aa: CASSPLQGPPNTEAFF
j_gene: TRBJ1-5; abundance: -; d_gene: TRBD1; v_gene: TRBV7-7; CDR3nt: TGTGCTAGCAGCCCCGGGACAGGGGTCGACGCCAATCAGCCCCAGCATTTT; CDR3aa: CASSPGTGVDANQPQHF
j_gene: TRBJ2-2; abundance: many; d_gene: -; v_gene: TRBV2; CDR3nt: TGTGCCAGCAGTACTTATAGGGACATGTCGGGGACCGGGGAGCTGTTTTTT; CDR3aa: CASSTYRDMSGTGELFF
j_gene: TRBJ2-2; abundance: few; d_gene: TRBD1; v_gene: TRBV5-1; CDR3nt: TGCGCCAGCAGCTTGGATGGGGACAGGTTTTCCGGGGAGCTGTTTTTT; CDR3aa: CASSLDGDRFSGELFF
j_gene: TRBJ1-4; abundance: few; d_gene: TRBD1; v_gene: TRBV20-1; CDR3nt: TGCAGTGCTCTACCCCTCGGACAGGGTCCGGTCTCCAGTGAAAAACTGTTTTTT; CDR3aa: CSALPLGQGPVSSEKLFF
j_gene: TRBJ1-6; abundance: -; d_gene: -; v_gene: TRBV14; CDR3nt: TGTGCCAGCAGCCAAGTATGGAATTCACCCCTCCACTTT; CDR3aa: CASSQVWNSPLHF
j_gene: TRBJ2-1; abundance: -; d_gene: -; v_gene: TRBV7-3; CDR3nt: TGTGCCAGCAGCTTAAGCGGTACTGCAAGTGAGCAGTTCTTC; CDR3aa: CASSLSGTASEQFF
j_gene: TRBJ2-3; abundance: few; d_gene: TRBD1; v_gene: TRBV6-1; CDR3nt: TGTGCCAGCAGCACGGGACAGAACACAGATACGCAGTATTTT; CDR3aa: CASSTGQNTDTQYF
j_gene: TRBJ2-5; abundance: many; d_gene: -; v_gene: TRBV5-1; CDR3nt: TGCGCCAGCAGCTTGGAATGGGGGGTGCAAGAGACCCAGTACTTC; CDR3aa: CASSLEWGVQETQYF
j_gene: TRBJ2-1; abundance: many; d_gene: TRBD1; v_gene: TRBV28; CDR3nt: TGTGCCACGCAATCGGAAAGGACAGGGTCCCTGAATGAGCAGTTCTTC; CDR3aa: CATQSERTGSLNEQFF
j_gene: TRBJ1-5; abundance: -; d_gene: TRBD1; v_gene: TRBV7-8; CDR3nt: TGTGCCAGCAGCTCATTTGACAGGGGTAAACAGCCCCAGCATTTT; CDR3aa: CASSSFDRGKQPQHF
j_gene: TRBJ1-3; abundance: -; d_gene: -; v_gene: TRBV3-1; CDR3nt: TGTGCCAGCAGCCAAGATTTTTCAGGGGCTGGAAACACCATATATTTT; CDR3aa: CASSQDFSGAGNTIYF
j_gene: TRBJ1-1; abundance: few; d_gene: -; v_gene: TRBV15; CDR3nt: TGTGCCACCAGCAGAGGTGGGTCTCCTAGCACTGAAGCTTTCTTT; CDR3aa: CATSRGGSPSTEAFF
j_gene: TRBJ2-2; abundance: few; d_gene: -; v_gene: TRBV6-1; CDR3nt: TGTGCCAGCTCAAGGGTGGGGGCCGGGGAGCTGTTTTTT; CDR3aa: CASSRVGAGELFF
j_gene: TRBJ2-3; abundance: few; d_gene: -; v_gene: TRBV7-2; CDR3nt: TGTGCCAGCAGCCCAACCGGGGGCCGTGGGGATACGCAGTATTTT; CDR3aa: CASSPTGGRGDTQYF
j_gene: TRBJ2-3; abundance: many; d_gene: TRBD2; v_gene: TRBV20-1; CDR3nt: TGCAGTGCTTTCGGACTAGGGAACACAGATACGCAGTATTTT; CDR3aa: CSAFGLGNTDTQYF
j_gene: TRBJ2-1; abundance: many; d_gene: TRBD1; v_gene: TRBV5-1; CDR3nt: TGCGCCAGCAGCTTGGGACGACAGGGGGGCACTAAGAAGCAGTTCTTC; CDR3aa: CASSLGRQGGTKKQFF
j_gene: TRBJ2-1; abundance: many; d_gene: TRBD1; v_gene: TRBV7-7; CDR3nt: TGTGCTAGCAGCTTCGGACAGGGTTTATTCAATGAGCAGTTCTTC; CDR3aa: CASSFGQGLFNEQFF
j_gene: TRBJ1-4; abundance: many; d_gene: -; v_gene: TRBV7-2; CDR3nt: TGTGCCAGCAGCTTCGAATGGGGCGAAAAACTGTTTTTT; CDR3aa: CASSFEWGEKLFF
j_gene: TRBJ1-1; abundance: many; d_gene: TRBD1; v_gene: TRBV7-8; CDR3nt: TGTGCCAGCAGCTCCTCCGGGACAGGTCACACTGAAGCTTTCTTT; CDR3aa: CASSSSGTGHTEAFF
j_gene: TRBJ2-1; abundance: many; d_gene: TRBD2; v_gene: TRBV12-3/TRBV12-4; CDR3nt: TGTGCCAGCAGTTTCGGCGGGGGGCTTGACAATGAGCAGTTCTTC; CDR3aa: CASSFGGGLDNEQFF
j_gene: TRBJ1-1; abundance: many; d_gene: TRBD1; v_gene: TRBV6-1; CDR3nt: TGTGCCAGCAGCAAGACAGGGGTGAACACTGAAGCTTTCTTT; CDR3aa: CASSKTGVNTEAFF
j_gene: TRBJ2-1; abundance: many; d_gene: -; v_gene: TRBV29-1; CDR3nt: TGCAGCGTTGAAGATGGGGAGGGGGGGACCCGATACAATGAGCAGTTCTTC; CDR3aa: CSVEDGEGGTRYNEQFF
j_gene: TRBJ1-2; abundance: -; d_gene: -; v_gene: TRBV9; CDR3nt: TGTGCCAGCAGTGGGGCAGCCAACTATGGCGACACCTTC; CDR3aa: CASSGAANYGDTF
j_gene: TRBJ2-7; abundance: many; d_gene: -; v_gene: TRBV27; CDR3nt: TGTGCCAGCAGTTTATTGGGCCCCTCCTACGAGCAGTACTTC; CDR3aa: CASSLLGPSYEQYF
j_gene: TRBJ1-4; abundance: -; d_gene: -; v_gene: TRBV9; CDR3nt: TGTGCCAGCAGCGCCCGGGACGGCGGTGAAAAACTGTTTTTT; CDR3aa: CASSARDGGEKLFF
j_gene: TRBJ2-1; abundance: -; d_gene: TRBD1; v_gene: TRBV20-1; CDR3nt: TGCAGTGCCAACCCTCACAGGGGCTCCTACAATGAGCAGTTCTTC; CDR3aa: CSANPHRGSYNEQFF
j_gene: TRBJ1-5; abundance: many; d_gene: TRBD1; v_gene: TRBV7-2; CDR3nt: TGTGCCAGCAGCCGAGAAAGACAGGGGTACGGGAATCAGCCCCAGCATTTT; CDR3aa: CASSRERQGYGNQPQHF
j_gene: TRBJ2-1; abundance: many; d_gene: -; v_gene: TRBV7-2; CDR3nt: TGTGCCAGCAAATACTCCGAGAGTTTCAATGAGCAGTTCTTC; CDR3aa: CASKYSESFNEQFF
j_gene: TRBJ1-1; abundance: many; d_gene: TRBD1; v_gene: TRBV5-1; CDR3nt: TGCGCCAGCATCAGGGGGCAGGCGAACACTGAAGCTTTCTTT; CDR3aa: CASIRGQANTEAFF
j_gene: TRBJ2-3; abundance: few; d_gene: TRBD1; v_gene: TRBV2; CDR3nt: TGTGCCAGCAGGGCCGGGACAGGGAATAGTAATACGCAGTATTTT; CDR3aa: CASRAGTGNSNTQYF
j_gene: TRBJ2-3; abundance: many; d_gene: TRBD2; v_gene: TRBV20-1; CDR3nt: TGCAGTGCTACCCCTAGGCTAGCGGACACAGATACGCAGTATTTT; CDR3aa: CSATPRLADTDTQYF
j_gene: TRBJ1-6; abundance: many; d_gene: -; v_gene: TRBV7-3; CDR3nt: TGTGCCAGCAGCTCTGGACTGGATGGCTCACCCCTCCACTTT; CDR3aa: CASSSGLDGSPLHF